One and the same sample provided the 12 T cell receptor beta chains below, sequenced in a study of blood T cell repertoires in COVID-19. Here immunoSEQ multiplex PCR was the method, and the copy in TCRdb shows in-frame clones only, minus some. The table lists about 250,000 clones, around 90% of them singletons. The sequenced material came from PBMCs or T cells enriched from blood (not recorded which). The receptor set was obtained from a woman between 50 and 59 years old who had recovered from COVID-19.

The chain joins TRBV6-5 to TRBJ2-1, with TRBD2 matching over 8 bases. CDR3 length: 16 amino acids. V lost 0 bases and J lost 2; bases outside the gene matches: 3. Germline values: CDR1 MNHEY, CDR2 SVGAGI. The CDR3 nucleotides are TGTGCCAGCAGTTACTCCGACGGGAGGGCCTACAATGAGCAGTTCTTC. Residues: CASSYSDGRAYNEQFF.

This chain connects TRBV24-1 to TRBJ2-1, with a tentative D call TRBD2 (5 bases). Germline V gene data show CDR1 as KGHDR and CDR2 as SFDVKD. This CDR3 is 16 amino acids long. Trimming removed 2 bases at V and 6 bases at J, with 16 bases between. CDR3 in DNA: TGTGCCACCAGTGATTATATCTCTCCGGGGATCAATGAGCAGTTCTTC. It translates to CATSDYISPGINEQFF.

DNA for the CDR3: TGTGCCAGTAGTGGACTAGGTCGCGATTTCCCTGAAGCTTTCTTT. Its translation is CASSGLGRDFPEAFF. This chain uses TRBV19 with TRBJ1-1; D is unresolved. The V end lost 5 bases, the J end lost 6 bases, and 19 bases lay between the germline ends. Germline values: CDR1 LNHDA, CDR2 SQIVND (reference sequence). The CDR3 is 15 residues long.

V is TRBV4-3 and J is TRBJ1-5; D is perhaps TRBD1 (5 bases). With 0 bases removed from V and 7 bases from J, the gap between germline ends came to 19 bases. The CDR3 extends over 17 amino acids. The germline V gene encodes CDR1 LGHNA and CDR2 YSLEER. The DNA of the CDR3 is TGCGCCAGCAGCCAAGATTCGTTGGGCAGGGCAGGCCAGCCCCAGCATTTT. Encoded protein: CASSQDSLGRAGQPQHF.

The genes are TRBV4-1 and TRBJ2-3; 7 bases map to TRBD2. V lost 1 base and J lost 2; bases outside the gene matches: 9. Germline V lookup: CDR1 MGHRA, CDR2 YSYEKL. The CDR3 runs to 17 residues. In nucleotides, the CDR3 is TGCGCCAGCAGCCAAGCGGCTAGCGGCATACTCACAGATACGCAGTATTTT. It specifies CASSQAASGILTDTQYF.

V and J are TRBV5-4 and TRBJ2-7; maybe TRBD1 (5 bases). CDR1 and CDR2 from the germline V gene are SGHNT and YYREEE (reference sequence). The CDR3 totals 14 residues. Deletions cut 9 bases from V and 7 bases from J, with 23 bases between. CDR3 sequence reads: CATSIERGKREQYF. DNA of the CDR3: TGTGCCACCTCGATCGAAAGGGGAAAGAGGGAGCAGTACTTC.

The chain combines TRBV7-9 with TRBJ1-3; D unresolved. Trimming left V 3 bases short and J 0 bases short, with 18 bases between. The CDR3 is made up of 18 amino acids. Germline V gene lookup returns CDR1 SEHNR and CDR2 FQNEAQ (reference sequence). The chain's CDR3 is CASSFPLARANSGNTIYF. As DNA, the CDR3 is TGTGCCAGCAGCTTCCCTCTCGCGAGGGCCAACTCTGGAAACACCATATATTTT.

The rearrangement joins TRBV9 to TRBJ2-7, with 14 nucleotides matching TRBD2. CDR3 length: 17 residues. Germline V gives CDR1 SGDLS, CDR2 YYNGEE. Trimming cost V 3 bases and J 3 bases; bases outside gene matches: 8. Written as DNA, the CDR3 is TGTGCCAGCAGCGCAATCGGGACTAGCGGGAGCCGCTACGAGCAGTACTTC. It is translated as CASSAIGTSGSRYEQYF.

The chain uses TRBV19 and TRBJ1-2, with D unclear. The CDR3 extends over 12 amino acids. From germline, CDR1 is LNHDA and CDR2 SQIVND (reference sequence). Trimming left V 6 bases short and J 8 bases short, with 13 bases between. The CDR3 reads CASRRVFGGYTF. In DNA form, the CDR3 reads TGTGCCAGTAGGAGGGTCTTCGGGGGCTACACCTTC.

This clone came up once. V gene TRBV27 combines with J gene TRBJ2-4, with TRBD1 matching 8 bases. The CDR3 runs to 14 residues. Per germline, CDR1 MNHEY and CDR2 SMNVEV (reference sequence). V lost 6 bases, J lost 7 bases, and 8 bases stayed unmatched. The CDR3 DNA reads TGTGCCAGCAGGTCCGGGACAGGTTGGAACATTCAGTACTTC. It translates to CASRSGTGWNIQYF.

The chain carries TRBV28 and TRBJ2-7; 9 bases match TRBD2. The CDR3 loop spans 16 amino acids. Germline loops: CDR1 MDHEN, CDR2 SYDVKM. V gave up 5 bases and J gave up 2 bases; unmatched junction bases: 10. This CDR3 reads CASSHRERGAPYEQYF. The CDR3 bases are TGTGCCAGCAGTCACAGGGAGCGGGGGGCCCCCTACGAGCAGTACTTC.

Here the CDR3 DNA reads TGTGCCAGCAGTTGGAAACAGATCTACACAGATACGCAGTATTTT. This encodes CASSWKQIYTDTQYF. This sequence joins TRBV27 and TRBJ2-3, with unresolved D. Trimming cost V 4 bases and J 2 bases, with 13 bases left between them. The germline CDR1 and CDR2 sequences are MNHEY and SMNVEV (reference sequence). The CDR3 contains 15 residues.